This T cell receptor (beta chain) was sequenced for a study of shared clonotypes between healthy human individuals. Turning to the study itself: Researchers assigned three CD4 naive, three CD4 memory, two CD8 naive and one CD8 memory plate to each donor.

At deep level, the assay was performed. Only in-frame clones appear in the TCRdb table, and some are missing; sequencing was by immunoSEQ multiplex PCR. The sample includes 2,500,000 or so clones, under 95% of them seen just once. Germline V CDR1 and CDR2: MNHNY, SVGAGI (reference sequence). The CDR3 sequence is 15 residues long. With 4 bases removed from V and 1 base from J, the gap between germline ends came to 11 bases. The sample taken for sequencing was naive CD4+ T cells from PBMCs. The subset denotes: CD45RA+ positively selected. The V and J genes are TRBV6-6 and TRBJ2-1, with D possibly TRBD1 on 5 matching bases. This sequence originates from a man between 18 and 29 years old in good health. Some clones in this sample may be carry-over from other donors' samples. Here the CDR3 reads CASSWGGPSYNEQFF. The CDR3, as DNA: TGTGCCAGCAGTTGGGGCGGACCTTCCTACAATGAGCAGTTCTTC.